Each of the 27 T cell receptor beta chains below was sequenced from the same sample in a study of OX40 agonist ivuxolimab in advanced cancers. Some clones are missing from TCRdb's copy, which holds only in-frame ones; the method was immunoSEQ multiplex PCR. The sample has about 44,000 clones, around 87% seen once; the top ten hold approximately 0.39%. Sequences were derived from CD4+ or CD8+ T cells sorted from blood, sampled in a trial of the OX40 agonist ivuxolimab. The source of these receptors is an adult with an advanced solid tumor such as melanoma, head and neck, liver or kidney cancer.

The chain has TRBV28 and TRBJ1-1; D is perhaps TRBD1 (5 bases). Looked up from germline, CDR1 is MDHEN and CDR2 is SYDVKM. This CDR3 is 15 amino acids long. The V end was cut by 7 bases, the J end by 1 base, with 16 bases between. The CDR3 is CASTEPGSENTEAFF. In DNA form, the CDR3 reads TGTGCCAGCACTGAGCCAGGGTCAGAGAACACTGAAGCTTTCTTT. Full variable domain (rest looked up from reference TRBV28 and TRBJ1-1): DVKVTQSSRYLVKRTGEKVFLECVQDMDHENMFWYRQDPGLGLRLIYFSYDVKMKEKGDIPEGYSVSREKKERFSLILESASTNQTSMYLCASTEPGSENTEAFFGQGTRLTVV.

This clone has a handful of counts. In DNA, the CDR3 is TGTGCCAGCAGCTTACTCTTTTCTGCCGGAGTAGAAGCTTTCTTT. Encoded protein: CASSLLFSAGVEAFF. The chain uses TRBV7-9 and TRBJ1-1; no reliable D call. The germline gives CDR1 SEHNR, CDR2 FQNEAQ (reference sequence). V was cut by 2 bases and J by 8 bases, with 18 bases left in between. There are 15 residues in the CDR3. Complete variable domain (other parts from reference TRBV7-9 and TRBJ1-1): DTGVSQNPRHKITKRGQNVTFRCDPISEHNRLYWYRQTLGQGPEFLTYFQNEAQLEKSRLLSDRFSAERPKGSFSTLEIQRTEQGDSAMYLCASSLLFSAGVEAFFGQGTRLTVV.

The chain carries TRBV18 and TRBJ2-7; TRBD1 aligns across 10 bases. The V gene's germline CDR1 is KGHSH and CDR2 LQKENI. CDR3 size: 18 residues. V lost 3 bases to trimming and J lost 2 bases; unmatched junction nucleotides: 13. CDR3 protein: CASSPPGQGPRDPYEQYF. DNA for the CDR3: TGTGCCAGCTCACCTCCGGGACAGGGGCCGCGGGACCCCTACGAGCAGTACTTC.

V is TRBV7-2 and J is TRBJ1-6; TRBD1 agrees at 8 bases. The CDR3 extends over 16 amino acids. Germline lookup yields CDR1 SGHTA and CDR2 FQGNSA. The V and J ends lost 4 bases and 5 bases, in that order; junction bases with no gene match: 7. The CDR3 sequence is CASSSSGGAHNSPLHF. CDR3 in DNA: TGTGCCAGCAGCTCTTCAGGGGGCGCCCATAATTCACCCCTCCACTTT. The complete variable domain, with remaining parts taken from reference TRBV7-2 and TRBJ1-6, reads GAGVSQSPSNKVTEKGKDVELRCDPISGHTALYWYRQSLGQGLEFLIYFQGNSAPDKSGLPSDRFSAERTGGSVSTLTIQRTQQEDSAVYLCASSSSGGAHNSPLHFGNGTRLTVT.

The chain joins TRBV28 to TRBJ2-5; 9 positions agree with TRBD2. The CDR3 extends over 16 amino acids. J lost 6 bases, V lost 2 bases, and 10 bases had no gene match. The germline V gene encodes CDR1 MDHEN and CDR2 SYDVKM. The CDR3 protein is CASSLESSGIAKTQYF. The DNA for the CDR3 is TGTGCCAGCAGTTTAGAGTCTAGCGGGATAGCAAAGACCCAGTACTTC.

The chain couples TRBV11-2 to TRBJ1-6, with D unresolved. Germline CDR1 reads SGHAT; CDR2 reads FQNNGV. CDR3 length: 15 residues. With 1 base removed from V and 1 base from J, the gap between germline ends came to 5 bases. DNA for the CDR3: TGTGCCAGCAGCTTAGGGGGTTCCTATAATTCACCCCTCCACTTT. Its translation is CASSLGGSYNSPLHF.

This sequence joins TRBV4-3 and TRBJ1-1; D is unclear. CDR1 LGHNA and CDR2 YSLEER come from the germline V gene. Deletions cut 1 base from V and 0 bases from J, with 9 bases between. The CDR3 spans 15 residues. CDR3 in DNA: TGCGCCAGCAGCCAAGGGGGTATCCTGAACACTGAAGCTTTCTTT. This codes for CASSQGGILNTEAFF.

The gene calls are TRBV25-1 and TRBJ2-1, with D perhaps TRBD1 (5 bases). The CDR3 is 15 residues long. Per germline, CDR1 MGHDK and CDR2 SYGVNS. The germline V and J ends were trimmed by 6 bases and 4 bases, with 16 bases remaining between them. CDR3 nucleotide sequence: TGTGCCAGCAGCAATGGGGCAGGGATGTACAATGAGCAGTTCTTC. Its protein product is CASSNGAGMYNEQFF.

The rearrangement joins TRBV6-5 to TRBJ2-1; TRBD1 agrees at 8 bases. Unmatched junction bases numbered 4, after V lost 0 bases and J lost 6 bases. CDR1 MNHEY and CDR2 SVGAGI come from the germline V gene. The CDR3 covers 15 residues. The CDR3 here is CASSYSPDRANEQFF. The CDR3 DNA is TGTGCCAGCAGTTACTCTCCGGACAGGGCCAATGAGCAGTTCTTC.

The rearrangement uses TRBV6-5 and TRBJ1-2; 7 positions match TRBD1. Germline trimming cut 2 bases from V and 8 bases from J; bases unmatched to any gene: 8. Germline V lookup: CDR1 MNHEY, CDR2 SVGAGI. This CDR3 has 14 residues. The CDR3 loop reads CASSYVFRGSGYTF. CDR3 sequence (DNA): TGTGCCAGCAGTTACGTGTTCAGGGGGTCGGGCTACACCTTC.

As for this clone: Compared with germline, one end of the junction differs, possibly owing to a read error. The chain employs TRBV9 and TRBJ2-2, with 8 bases fitting TRBD2. This CDR3 is 15 amino acids long. Per germline, CDR1 SGDLS and CDR2 YYNGEE. The CDR3 protein is CASSVAGWSTGELFF. The CDR3 DNA reads as TGTGCCAGCAGTGTAGCGGGGTGGAGCACCGGGGAGCTGTTTTTT.

The V gene is TRBV7-9, the J gene TRBJ1-3; a possible D gene is TRBD1 (5 bases). Trimming pared 3 bases from V and 0 bases from J, leaving 9 bases between. The CDR3 sequence is 15 residues long. CDR1 SEHNR and CDR2 FQNEAQ come from the germline V gene (reference sequence). The CDR3 region is CASSFSGGSGNTIYF. The CDR3 nucleotides are TGTGCCAGCAGCTTCAGTGGGGGCTCTGGAAACACCATATATTTT.

This sequence joins TRBV19 and TRBJ1-5; D ambiguous. The germline gives CDR1 LNHDA, CDR2 SQIVND (reference sequence). This CDR3 has 14 residues. Deletions cut 4 bases from V and 6 bases from J, with 13 bases between. The CDR3 loop reads CASSRWGVSQPQHF. The CDR3 DNA reads TGTGCCAGTAGTAGGTGGGGAGTAAGTCAGCCCCAGCATTTT.

The chain uses TRBV2 and TRBJ1-4; D gene unclear. The V end lost 5 bases, the J end lost 3 bases, and 10 bases lay between the germline ends. The length of the CDR3 is 14 residues. Germline lookup yields CDR1 SNHLY and CDR2 FYNNEI. This chain's CDR3 is CASSRRAANEKLFF. The CDR3 DNA reads TGTGCCAGCAGTAGGAGGGCAGCTAATGAAAAACTGTTTTTT.

The gene calls are TRBV10-3 and TRBJ2-7, with TRBD2 as a possible D gene (6 bases). Germline CDR1 is ENHRY and CDR2 is SYGVKD. With 7 bases removed from V and 2 bases from J, the gap between germline ends came to 9 bases. The length of the CDR3 is 12 residues. CDR3 sequence: CAITGGTYEQYF. The CDR3 region has the DNA TGTGCCATCACCGGGGGAACCTACGAGCAGTACTTC.

The chain combines TRBV5-6 with TRBJ2-1, with 11 nucleotides matching TRBD2. This CDR3 comprises 16 residues. With 3 bases clipped from V and 6 bases from J, the junction kept 8 bases outside the gene matches. Germline loops: CDR1 SGHDT, CDR2 YYEEEE. CDR3 in amino acids: CASSWGTSGGGNEQFF. The DNA of the CDR3 is TGTGCCAGCAGCTGGGGCACTAGCGGGGGAGGCAATGAGCAGTTCTTC.

The gene calls are TRBV9 and TRBJ1-2, with a tentative D call TRBD1 (5 bases). The CDR3 length is 15 residues. CDR1 SGDLS and CDR2 YYNGEE come from the germline V gene. Trimming removed 4 bases at V and 7 bases at J, with 20 bases between. The DNA of the CDR3 is TGTGCCAGCAGCCCCGGGACTCTCCTTTGGGGTGGCTACACCTTC. It translates to CASSPGTLLWGGYTF.

The DNA of the CDR3 is TGTGCCAGCAGCCCCCAGGCCCTTGCCTCAACTAATGAAAAACTGTTTTTT. This encodes CASSPQALASTNEKLFF. The V call is TRBV4-2, the J call TRBJ1-4; D uncertain. Germline V gene sequence: CDR1 LGHNA, CDR2 YNFKEQ. Trimming took off 4 bases at V and 0 bases at J, with 15 bases between the two ends. The CDR3 consists of 17 residues.

This clone turned up a few times. This chain links TRBV5-1 with TRBJ1-5; perhaps TRBD1 as D (6 bases). The germline CDR1 and CDR2 sequences are SGHRS and YFSETQ. The CDR3 covers 16 residues. V lost 1 base to trimming and J lost 3 bases, with 14 bases between them. The CDR3 reads CASSLWRTDYNQPQHF. The CDR3 region has the DNA TGCGCCAGCAGCTTGTGGAGGACAGACTACAATCAGCCCCAGCATTTT.

This rearrangement joins TRBV27 to TRBJ1-1; the D is unclear. The CDR3 consists of 13 residues. Trimming shortened V by 2 bases and J by 2 bases, and 6 bases separated the two germline ends. Germline V gene lookup returns CDR1 MNHEY and CDR2 SMNVEV (reference sequence). The chain's CDR3 is CASSLVLNTEAFF. In nucleotides, the CDR3 is TGTGCCAGCAGTTTAGTCCTCAACACTGAAGCTTTCTTT.

The J gene is TRBJ1-4, the V gene TRBV12-5, with 10 bases lining up with TRBD1. This CDR3 is built from 16 residues. Germline V lookup: CDR1 LGHNT, CDR2 FRNRAP. The J segment lost 8 bases and the V segment lost 4 bases, leaving 10 bases of the junction unmatched. The CDR3 loop reads CASGSGTGTGAEKLFF. The CDR3 DNA reads TGTGCTAGTGGTTCCGGAACCGGGACAGGGGCCGAAAAACTGTTTTTT.

The chain employs TRBV19 and TRBJ2-2, with TRBD2 identical over 8 bases. Germline values: CDR1 LNHDA, CDR2 SQIVND (reference sequence). This CDR3 is built from 16 residues. The V gene end was trimmed by 3 bases and the J gene end by 6 bases; junction bases not matched to a gene: 9. In nucleotides, the CDR3 is TGTGCCAGTAGTATCTTCTCTGGACTAGCTCCCGGGGAGCTGTTTTTT. Amino acid sequence: CASSIFSGLAPGELFF.

CDR3 in amino acids: CASKVRKGGTVNSPLHF. The CDR3 bases are TGTGCCAGTAAAGTACGCAAAGGGGGGACGGTGAATTCACCCCTCCACTTT. This sequence joins TRBV19 and TRBJ1-6; maybe TRBD1 (6 bases). The CDR3 consists of 17 residues. The ends were cut back, 7 bases at V and 7 bases at J, with 23 bases in the middle. Germline CDR1 and CDR2: LNHDA and SQIVND (reference sequence).

The V and J genes are TRBV5-4 and TRBJ2-6, with 9 bases matching TRBD2. The CDR3 covers 17 residues. Looked up from germline, CDR1 is SGHNT and CDR2 is YYREEE (reference sequence). The V and J ends lost 4 bases and 0 bases, in that order; junction bases with no gene match: 5. CDR3 region: CASSEGLALSGANVLTF. The CDR3 DNA sequence: TGTGCCAGCAGCGAGGGACTAGCTCTCTCTGGGGCCAACGTCCTGACTTTC.

The V and J genes are TRBV7-9 and TRBJ1-2, with 8 bases lining up with TRBD1. The CDR3 extends over 13 amino acids. CDR1 and CDR2 (germline): SEHNR, FQNEAQ (reference sequence). Trimming removed 4 bases from V and 8 bases from J; junction bases left unmatched: 6. The CDR3 region is CASSSRTGLGYTF. CDR3 nucleotide sequence: TGTGCCAGCAGCTCAAGGACAGGGTTGGGCTACACCTTC.

V is TRBV12-5 and J is TRBJ2-4; D unresolved. Trimming took off 5 bases at V and 1 base at J, with 3 bases between the two ends. The CDR3 loop spans 12 amino acids. Germline loops: CDR1 LGHNT, CDR2 FRNRAP. The CDR3 loop reads CASGSAKNIQYF. In nucleotides, the CDR3 is TGTGCTAGTGGTAGCGCCAAAAACATTCAGTACTTC.

This clone was recorded a few times. The chain uses TRBV5-1 and TRBJ2-2; D remains unclear. Per the germline V gene, CDR1 is SGHRS and CDR2 is YFSETQ. The CDR3 loop spans 15 amino acids. V was cut by 3 bases and J by 6 bases, with 15 bases left in between. Written as DNA, the CDR3 is TGCGCCAGCAGCTACCGGACCGACCCGGCCGGGGAGCTGTTTTTT. Translation gives CASSYRTDPAGELFF.